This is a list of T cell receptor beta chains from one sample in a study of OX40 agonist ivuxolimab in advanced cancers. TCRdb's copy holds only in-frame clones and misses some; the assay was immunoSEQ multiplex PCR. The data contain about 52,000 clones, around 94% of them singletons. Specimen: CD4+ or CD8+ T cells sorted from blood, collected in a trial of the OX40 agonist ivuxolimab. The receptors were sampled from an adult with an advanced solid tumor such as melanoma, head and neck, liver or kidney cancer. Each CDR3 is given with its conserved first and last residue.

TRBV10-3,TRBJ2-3,CAINSGTSGPTDTQYF
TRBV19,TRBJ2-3,CASSIEGLSGRGTDTQYF
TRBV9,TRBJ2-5,CASSVGSSGSLETQYF
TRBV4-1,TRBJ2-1,CASRVGTYSYNEQFF
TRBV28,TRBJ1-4,CASSLGGETNEKLFF
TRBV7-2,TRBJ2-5,CASSLGPGIVGETQYF
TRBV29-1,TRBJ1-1,CSVELRGSKNTEAFF
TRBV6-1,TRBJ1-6,CASSEPHRVGNSPLHF
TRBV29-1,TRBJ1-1,CSVVRPTGAFF
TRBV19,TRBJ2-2,CASSIDAPGVGELFF
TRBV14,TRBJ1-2,CASSQDRGAGYGYTF
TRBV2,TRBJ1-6,CASSGSLSPLHF
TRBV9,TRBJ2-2,CASSGTGTSGRGTGELFF
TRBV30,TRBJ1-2,CAWGGFWNYGYTF
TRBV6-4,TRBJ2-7,CASSESQLRPEQYF
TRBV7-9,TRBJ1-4,CASSFTGTGIGKLFF
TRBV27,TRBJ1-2,CASSPQQGYGYTF
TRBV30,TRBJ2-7,CAWSVGPEQYF
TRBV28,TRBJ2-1,CASSFKVFDEQFF
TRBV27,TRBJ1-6,CASGQGALSPLHF
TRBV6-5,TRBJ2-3,CASSPGLTDTQYF
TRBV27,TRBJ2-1,CASSFGLGNEQFF
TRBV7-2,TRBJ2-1,CASSFPPLGYNEQFF
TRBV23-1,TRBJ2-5,CASPGLVYQETQYF
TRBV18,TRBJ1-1,CASSPWDRPYTEAFF
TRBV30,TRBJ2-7,CAWSVLGGYEQYF
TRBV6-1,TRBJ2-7,CASRPQGAYEQYF
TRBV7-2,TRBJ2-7,CASAAPMGEQYF
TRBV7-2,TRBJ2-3,CASSTRGTSGTDTQYF
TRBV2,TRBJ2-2,CASSYRAGELFF
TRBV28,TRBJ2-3,CASSFRQGWGADTQYF
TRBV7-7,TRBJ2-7,CASSLADDYEQYF
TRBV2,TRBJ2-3,CGRGGAVLAENADTQYF